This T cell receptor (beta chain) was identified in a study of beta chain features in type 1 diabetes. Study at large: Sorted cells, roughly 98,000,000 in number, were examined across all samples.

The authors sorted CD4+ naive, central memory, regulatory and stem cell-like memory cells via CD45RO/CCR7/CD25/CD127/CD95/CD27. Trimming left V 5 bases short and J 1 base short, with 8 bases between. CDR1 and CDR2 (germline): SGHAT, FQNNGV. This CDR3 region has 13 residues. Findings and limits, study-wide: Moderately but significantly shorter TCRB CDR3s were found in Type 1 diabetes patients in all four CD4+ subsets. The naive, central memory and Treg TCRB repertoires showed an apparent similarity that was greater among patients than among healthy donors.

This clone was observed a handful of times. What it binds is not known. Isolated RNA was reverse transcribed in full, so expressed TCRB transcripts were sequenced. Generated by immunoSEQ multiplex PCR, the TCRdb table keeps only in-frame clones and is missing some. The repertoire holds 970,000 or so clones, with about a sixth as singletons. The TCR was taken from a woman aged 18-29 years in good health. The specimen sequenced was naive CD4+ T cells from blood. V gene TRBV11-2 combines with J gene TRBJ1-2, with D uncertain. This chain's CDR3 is CASSREFNYGYTF. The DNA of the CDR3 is TGTGCCAGCAGCCGTGAATTTAACTATGGCTACACCTTC.